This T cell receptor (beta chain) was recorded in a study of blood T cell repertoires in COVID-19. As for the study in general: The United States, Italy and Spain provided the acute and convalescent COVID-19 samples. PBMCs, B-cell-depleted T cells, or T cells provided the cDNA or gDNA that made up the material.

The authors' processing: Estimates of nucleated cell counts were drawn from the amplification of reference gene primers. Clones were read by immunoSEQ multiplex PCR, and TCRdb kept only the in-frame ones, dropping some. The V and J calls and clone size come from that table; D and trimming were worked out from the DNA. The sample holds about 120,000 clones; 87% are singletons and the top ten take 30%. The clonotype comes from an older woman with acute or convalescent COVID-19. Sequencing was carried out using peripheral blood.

In DNA, the CDR3 is TGTGCCAGCAGTTACGACAAGACCTATGGCTACACCTTC. Residues: CASSYDKTYGYTF. This chain joins TRBV6-5 and TRBJ1-2; D is uncertain. Trimming took 2 bases from V and 4 from J, leaving 8 bases between them. This CDR3 region has 13 residues. CDR1 is MNHEY and CDR2 is SVGAGI in the germline V gene.